This TCR beta chain is drawn from a study of blood T cells in healthy people across ages. V shed 5 bases, J shed 0 bases, and the junction held 7 bases outside the gene matches. Germline CDR1 SGHVS, CDR2 FQNEAQ. The CDR3 spans 16 residues. This clonotype came up a few times. A second PCR of roughly 6 to 12 cycles used a sample-barcoded 5' primer and a J-beta primer mix. TCRdb reprocessed the 5' RACE reads with MiXCR, giving one entry per CDR3 protein. Here the sample spans about 720,000 distinct CDR3 sequences, over 20% being singletons. Donors ranged from about 6 to 90 years old and were healthy Caucasians in Russia.

The clonotype was recovered from a man in his 70s in good health. Sequences were obtained from blood. The chain uses TRBV7-8 and TRBJ2-3, with 8 bases lining up with TRBD2. As DNA, the CDR3 is TGTGCCAGCAGCACGCTTAGCGGGGCAAGCACAGATACGCAGTATTTT. Its translation: CASSTLSGASTDTQYF.